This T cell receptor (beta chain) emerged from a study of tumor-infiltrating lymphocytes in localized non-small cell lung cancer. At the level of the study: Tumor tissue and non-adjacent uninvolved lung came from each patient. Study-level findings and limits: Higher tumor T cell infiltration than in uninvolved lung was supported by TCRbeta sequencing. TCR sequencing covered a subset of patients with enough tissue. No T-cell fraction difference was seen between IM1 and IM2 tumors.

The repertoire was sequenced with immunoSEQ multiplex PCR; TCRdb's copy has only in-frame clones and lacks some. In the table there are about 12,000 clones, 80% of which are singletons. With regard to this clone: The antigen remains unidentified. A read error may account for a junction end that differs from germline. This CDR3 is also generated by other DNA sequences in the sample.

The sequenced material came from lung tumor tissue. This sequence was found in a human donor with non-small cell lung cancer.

CDR3 loop: CASRFEGADYGYTF. The CDR3, as DNA: TGTGCCAGCAGATTCGAAGGGGCCGACTATGGCTACACCTTT. V and J are TRBV5-4 and TRBJ1-2, with D perhaps TRBD1 (5 bases). CDR1 is SGHNT and CDR2 is YYREEE in the germline V gene (reference sequence). CDR3 length: 14 amino acids.